This passage covers 28 T cell receptor beta chains from one sample sequenced in a study of regulatory T cells in long-lasting Graves disease. The time point was: persistent/refractory GD, antithyroid drugs over 5 years with positive TRAb. Preparation of the TCR library used RNA extracted from PBMCs. Through Arm-PCR of CDR3 regions and iRepertoire HTBI primers, TCR beta libraries were built. In TCRdb, the multiplex PCR reads were re-called with MiXCR into one record per CDR3 protein. The repertoire holds 400,000 to 600,000 distinct CDR3 sequences, 20% to 25% seen once, with 7% to 9% in the top ten. This sample comprised peripheral blood mononuclear cells (PBMCs), obtained when the disease was refractory, from a patient treated with antithyroid drugs. The receptors were gathered from a female donor with Graves disease.

The chain is built from TRBV30 and TRBJ1-1, with no clear D. This CDR3 is built from 13 residues. CDR1 and CDR2 (germline): GTSNPN, SVGIG (reference sequence). V lost 2 bases and J 6 bases, leaving 13 bases between the germline ends. CDR3 residues: CAWSKIAQPEAFF. The CDR3 coding sequence is TGTGCCTGGAGTAAAATAGCACAACCTGAAGCTTTCTTT.

This clonotype appeared once. The chain links TRBV5-1 to TRBJ1-6; no definite D call. With 1 base removed from V and 11 bases from J, the gap between germline ends came to 16 bases. Germline V CDR1 and CDR2: SGHRS, YFSETQ. CDR3 length equals 15 residues. DNA for the CDR3: TGCGCCAGCAGCTTGCTAGGCAGTTCCAATCCACCCCTCCACTTT. Its protein is CASSLLGSSNPPLHF.

This clonotype was found many times. The chain uses TRBV28 and TRBJ1-5, with TRBD1 identical over 8 bases. V shed 4 bases and J 3 bases; nucleotides not matched to a gene: 2. CDR1 and CDR2 (germline): MDHEN, SYDVKM. This CDR3 contains 14 residues. CDR3 DNA sequence: TGTGCCAGCAGTTGGACAGGGCCCAATCAGCCCCAGCATTTT. This encodes CASSWTGPNQPQHF.

This clonotype has just a few counts. The chain joins TRBV19 to TRBJ2-5; tentatively, D is TRBD1 (6 bases). V shed 10 bases and J shed 4 bases, with 16 bases lying between them. This CDR3 region has 13 residues. CDR1 is LNHDA, CDR2 SQIVND, per germline (reference sequence). CDR3 residues: CATNRVRGETQYF. In nucleotides, the CDR3 is TGTGCCACGAACAGGGTCCGGGGAGAGACCCAGTACTTC. The whole variable domain, filled in from reference TRBV19 and TRBJ2-5, reads DGGITQSPKYLFRKEGQNVTLSCEQNLNHDAMYWYRQDPGQGLRLIYYSQIVNDFQKGDIAEGYSVSREKKESFPLTVTSAQKNPTAFYLCATNRVRGETQYFGPGTRLLVL.

This clonotype occurred a few times. The rearrangement uses TRBV4-2 and TRBJ2-4; D may be TRBD1 or TRBD2 (5 bases each). The CDR3 sequence is 15 residues long. In germline, CDR1 is LGHNA, CDR2 YNFKEQ. With 0 bases removed from V and 3 bases from J, the gap between germline ends came to 9 bases. The CDR3 loop reads CASSQEGTGKNIQYF. CDR3 nucleotide sequence: TGTGCCAGCAGCCAAGAAGGGACGGGCAAAAACATTCAGTACTTC.

The sample holds many counts of this clonotype. The gene calls are TRBV28 and TRBJ1-4, with D unresolved. The CDR3 contains 17 residues. Germline V lookup: CDR1 MDHEN, CDR2 SYDVKM. Trimming shortened V by 2 bases and J by 0 bases, and 13 bases separated the two germline ends. The DNA of the CDR3 is TGTGCCAGCAGTTTACCCCCCTTCGCGACAACTAATGAAAAACTGTTTTTT. This codes for CASSLPPFATTNEKLFF.

This clonotype was detected ten times or more. This sequence joins TRBV7-8 and TRBJ2-5; D is undetermined. The CDR3 contains 11 residues. Trimming stripped 2 bases from V and 6 bases from J, with 4 bases between. Germline lookup yields CDR1 SGHVS and CDR2 FQNEAQ. The CDR3 DNA is TGTGCCAGCAGCTTACTCCAGACCCAGTACTTC. Translated, it gives CASSLLQTQYF. The whole variable domain, filled in from reference TRBV7-8 and TRBJ2-5, reads GAGVSQSPRYKVAKRGQDVALRCDPISGHVSLFWYQQALGQGPEFLTYFQNEAQLDKSGLPSDRFFAERPEGSVSTLKIQRTQQEDSAVYLCASSLLQTQYFGPGTRLLVL.

This clonotype was seen ten or more times. This sequence joins TRBV12-3 or TRBV12-4 and TRBJ2-5, with D uncertain. CDR3 length: 14 amino acids. Deletions cut 2 bases from V and 5 bases from J, with 12 bases between. CDR3 loop: CASSLYGSAETQYF. CDR3 DNA sequence: TGTGCCAGCAGTTTATATGGTTCCGCGGAGACCCAGTACTTC.

The chain carries TRBV19 and TRBJ1-5; D unclear. With 9 bases removed from V and 4 bases from J, the gap between germline ends came to 10 bases. This CDR3 comprises 12 residues. Germline V gene data show CDR1 as LNHDA and CDR2 as SQIVND (reference sequence). CDR3 sequence (DNA): TGTGCCAGCCAGGACCCTAATCAGCCCCAGCATTTT. Protein sequence: CASQDPNQPQHF.

The sample holds many counts of this clonotype. The rearrangement uses TRBV2 and TRBJ1-2, with unresolved D. CDR1 and CDR2 (germline): SNHLY, FYNNEI. The V and J ends lost 3 bases and 8 bases respectively, with 13 bases between them. The CDR3 totals 13 residues. This chain's CDR3 is CASSEGLEDGYTF. For the CDR3, the DNA is TGTGCCAGCAGTGAGGGCCTAGAGGACGGCTACACCTTC.

J is TRBJ1-2 and V is TRBV10-3; TRBD1 might be the D (5 bases). Germline CDR1 is ENHRY and CDR2 is SYGVKD. Trimming took off 0 bases at V and 0 bases at J, with 17 bases between the two ends. CDR3 length: 18 residues. Here the CDR3 reads CAISESKGLQLANYGYTF. DNA for the CDR3: TGTGCCATCAGTGAGTCGAAGGGGTTGCAGCTAGCTAACTATGGCTACACCTTC.

This clonotype was picked up many times. The genes are TRBV2 and TRBJ2-5; D is unresolved. The germline V and J ends were trimmed by 3 bases and 5 bases, with 13 bases remaining between them. Germline-derived CDR1 and CDR2 are SNHLY and FYNNEI. The CDR3 has 14 residues. The CDR3 loop reads CASSDLSGGETQYF. The DNA of the CDR3 is TGTGCCAGCAGTGATCTGTCGGGTGGTGAGACCCAGTACTTC.

This sequence joins TRBV15 and TRBJ2-2, with D maybe TRBD2 (6 bases). CDR3 length equals 14 residues. The V end was cut by 5 bases, the J end by 2 bases, with 9 bases between. Per germline, CDR1 LNHNV and CDR2 YYDKDF (reference sequence). In DNA, the CDR3 is TGTGCCACCAGCGGGGGGAGTAACACCGGGGAGCTGTTTTTT. It is translated as CATSGGSNTGELFF. Complete variable domain (other parts from reference TRBV15 and TRBJ2-2): DAMVIQNPRYQVTQFGKPVTLSCSQTLNHNVMYWYQQKSSQAPKLLFHYYDKDFNNEADTPDNFQSRRPNTSFCFLDIRSPGLGDTAMYLCATSGGSNTGELFFGEGSRLTVL.

This clonotype was seen at least ten times. The chain uses TRBV12-3 or TRBV12-4 and TRBJ1-3; D gene ambiguous. V lost 6 bases and J 4 bases, leaving 7 bases between the germline ends. The CDR3 is made up of 12 amino acids. In DNA, the CDR3 is TGTGCCAGCAGGGATCTAGGAAACACCATATATTTT. Protein: CASRDLGNTIYF.

For this clonotype: The conserved phenylalanine or tryptophan is not found at the CDR3 terminus, so this likely reflects a read error. The rearrangement joins TRBV6-5 to TRBJ1-1; D gene ambiguous. CDR1 MNHEY and CDR2 SVGAGI come from the germline V gene. CDR3 length: 17 amino acids. Trimming shortened V by 4 bases and J by 1 base, and 19 bases separated the two germline ends. CDR3 residues: CASSSKAAGRWNTEAFS. CDR3 sequence (DNA): TGTGCCAGCAGTTCCAAAGCCGCTGGTAGGTGGAACACTGAAGCTTTCTCT.

This clonotype has just a few counts. The chain joins TRBV20-1 to TRBJ2-3; TRBD2 might be the D (6 bases). CDR3 length equals 17 residues. The V end was cut by 4 bases, the J end by 5 bases, with 25 bases between. In germline, CDR1 is DFQATT, CDR2 SNEGSKA (reference sequence). DNA for the CDR3: TGCAGTGCTACCACGCCCGAAGGACTCCTCGGGGGAGATACGCAGTATTTT. It specifies CSATTPEGLLGGDTQYF.

The chain recombines TRBV6-1 with TRBJ2-6; D unclear. The ends were cut back, 7 bases at V and 4 bases at J, with 11 bases in the middle. Germline V lookup: CDR1 MNHNS, CDR2 SASEGT. This CDR3 region has 14 residues. The DNA for the CDR3 is TGTGCCAGCATCCTACTTAAGGGGGCCAACGTCCTGACTTTC. The encoded protein is CASILLKGANVLTF.

The chain has TRBV25-1 and TRBJ1-2, with 7 bases aligning to TRBD1. Germline lookup yields CDR1 MGHDK and CDR2 SYGVNS. The CDR3 runs 13 residues. The V and J ends lost 4 bases and 8 bases, in that order; junction bases with no gene match: 7. The CDR3 DNA sequence: TGTGCCAGCAGTGTGGCAGGGGGTGAAGGCTACACCTTC. Its protein is CASSVAGGEGYTF.

Concerning this clonotype: A read error may explain this, as a much larger clone is one base away. The chain joins TRBV28 to TRBJ1-5; 7 nucleotides agree with TRBD1. The CDR3 covers 22 residues. The germline gives CDR1 MDHEN, CDR2 SYDVKM. The V segment lost 3 bases and the J segment 1 base; nucleotides outside the gene matches: 24. CDR3 residues: CASSFSFSGQDFWRGSNQPQHF. The CDR3 DNA follows: TGTGCCAGCAGTTTCTCGTTCAGCGGACAGGATTTTTGGCGAGGCAGCAATCAGCCCCAGCATTTT.

This clonotype was picked up many times. The V gene is TRBV11-1, the J gene TRBJ1-6; TRBD1 is a possible D gene (5 bases). Germline lookup yields CDR1 SGHAT and CDR2 FQDESV (reference sequence). This CDR3 has 13 amino acids. Trimming removed 7 bases from V and 7 bases from J, with 11 bases in between. The DNA of the CDR3 is TGTGCCAGCACCCTGACAGAGAATTCACCCCTCCACTTT. Translated, it gives CASTLTENSPLHF.

In this sample, this clonotype turned up a few times. V gene TRBV24-1 combines with J gene TRBJ2-7; D may be TRBD1 or TRBD2 (5 bases each). CDR3 length equals 14 residues. Germline V gives CDR1 KGHDR, CDR2 SFDVKD. Deletions cut 6 bases from V and 0 bases from J, with 11 bases between. The CDR3 DNA reads TGTGCCACCAGTAGTCCAGGGAGCTCCTACGAGCAGTACTTC. The encoded protein is CATSSPGSSYEQYF.

V usage is TRBV2 and J usage is TRBJ2-7; 14 nucleotides match TRBD2. The length of the CDR3 is 17 residues. Germline assignment: CDR1 SNHLY and CDR2 FYNNEI. J was trimmed by 2 bases and V by 3 bases; bases with no gene match: 6. CDR3 in amino acids: CASSELTSGREPYEQYF. The DNA of the CDR3 is TGTGCCAGCAGTGAGTTGACTAGCGGGAGGGAACCCTACGAGCAGTACTTC.

This clonotype showed up many times. The chain employs TRBV6-1 and TRBJ2-7; the match to TRBD1 covers 9 bases. CDR1 is MNHNS and CDR2 is SASEGT in the germline V gene. V lost 0 bases, J lost 1 base, and 7 bases stayed unmatched. The CDR3 totals 17 residues. CDR3 nucleotides: TGTGCCAGCAGTGAAGCTCGGATGGGACAGGGTTCCTACGAGCAGTACTTC. This gives the protein CASSEARMGQGSYEQYF.

The sample holds a few counts of this clonotype. The V call is TRBV6-1, the J call TRBJ1-1; 8 bases align to TRBD1. The germline V gene encodes CDR1 MNHNS and CDR2 SASEGT. The CDR3 runs 15 residues. V gave up 5 bases and J gave up 0 bases; unmatched junction bases: 5. CDR3 protein: CASSPLQGVNTEAFF. The CDR3 DNA sequence: TGTGCCAGCAGTCCACTACAGGGGGTGAACACTGAAGCTTTCTTT.

This clonotype was found a few times. This chain uses TRBV7-9 with TRBJ2-5; TRBD1 matches at 7 bases. Germline V CDR1 and CDR2: SEHNR, FQNEAQ (reference sequence). Trimming cost V 5 bases and J 1 base; bases outside gene matches: 7. The CDR3 has 15 amino acids. CDR3 nucleotide sequence: TGTGCCAGCAGCCGAATGGGACAGAGCCAAGAGACCCAGTACTTC. Amino acid sequence: CASSRMGQSQETQYF.

This clonotype showed up many times. The chain employs TRBV28 and TRBJ1-1, with unresolved D. Trimming pared 5 bases from V and 3 bases from J, leaving 10 bases between. Germline V gives CDR1 MDHEN, CDR2 SYDVKM. CDR3 length equals 13 residues. CDR3 sequence (DNA): TGTGCCAGCAGTCTCGGATTCGACACTGAAGCTTTCTTT. It specifies CASSLGFDTEAFF.

In this sample, this clonotype turned up many times. The rearrangement joins TRBV6-1 to TRBJ2-4; the D gene could be TRBD1 or TRBD2 (5 bases each). The V gene's germline CDR1 is MNHNS and CDR2 SASEGT. V dropped 5 bases and J dropped 0 bases, with 23 bases sitting between them. The CDR3 totals 19 residues. CDR3 sequence: CASSIRQGAFPLAKNIQYF. CDR3 coding DNA: TGTGCCAGCAGTATCCGGCAGGGAGCGTTTCCTTTAGCCAAAAACATTCAGTACTTC.

The chain combines TRBV12-3 or TRBV12-4 with TRBJ2-5, with D possibly matching TRBD1 (6 bases). The end of the DNA is better explained by TRBJ2-1, so the J call may be wrong. The CDR3 totals 12 residues. CDR3 sequence (DNA): TGTGCCAGCAGGGACAGCCTGAATGAGCAGTTCTTC. Translated, it gives CASRDSLNEQFF.